What follows is one T cell receptor beta chain and its context. Random hexamers primed reverse transcription of roughly 0.5 to 1 ug RNA. Amplification of TCR beta CDR3 was carried out by immunoSEQ multiplex PCR, which covered 54 Vbeta and 13 Jbeta segments. TCRdb re-called the immunoSEQ multiplex PCR reads through MiXCR, storing one row per CDR3 protein. The table records about 66,000 distinct CDR3 sequences, just under 95% of them present only once. These data come from a study of CD8 T cells in Susac syndrome. The V gene's germline CDR1 is SGHRS and CDR2 YFSETQ. The CDR3 spans 13 residues. V lost 5 bases and J 6 bases, leaving 14 bases between the germline ends.

This rearrangement joins TRBV5-1 to TRBJ1-2; D is uncertain. The material sequenced was CD8+ T cells from PBMCs. The TCR comes from a human donor with multiple sclerosis. This CDR3 is CASRNERDHGYTF. The CDR3 DNA sequence: TGCGCCAGCAGGAATGAGAGGGATCATGGCTACACCTTC. The whole variable domain, remainder taken from reference TRBV5-1 and TRBJ1-2, is KAGVTQTPRYLIKTRGQQVTLSCSPISGHRSVSWYQQTPGQGLQFLFEYFSETQRNKGNFPGRFSGRQFSNSRSEMNVSTLELGDSALYLCASRNERDHGYTFGSGTRLTVV.